A single sample gave rise to the 21 T cell receptor beta chains below, sequenced in a study of blood T cell repertoires in COVID-19. Using immunoSEQ multiplex PCR, the repertoire was profiled, and TCRdb retains in-frame clones only, with some absent. The data contain under 90,000 clones, roughly 80% of them singletons. The material sequenced was peripheral blood. These receptor sequences come from an elderly woman with active or convalescent COVID-19.

For the CDR3, the DNA is TGTGCCAGCAGTCCGCAGGGATACACTGAAGCTTTCTTT. Translation gives CASSPQGYTEAFF. V usage is TRBV28 and J usage is TRBJ1-1, with D possibly being TRBD1 (5 bases). Germline values: CDR1 MDHEN, CDR2 SYDVKM. This CDR3 has 13 amino acids. Deletions cut 5 bases from V and 3 bases from J, with 10 bases between.

The J gene is TRBJ1-4, the V gene TRBV7-8; no firm D call. Germline loops: CDR1 SGHVS, CDR2 FQNEAQ. The CDR3 runs 14 residues. V was pared by 6 bases and J by 8 bases, with 16 bases between. The CDR3 loop is CASSRSIPSEKLFF. The CDR3 coding sequence is TGTGCCAGCAGTCGATCCATCCCAAGCGAAAAACTGTTTTTT.

V is TRBV10-3 and J is TRBJ2-2; D may be TRBD1 (6 bases). This CDR3 is built from 16 residues. Germline V gene sequence: CDR1 ENHRY, CDR2 SYGVKD. With 11 bases removed from V and 7 bases from J, the gap between germline ends came to 26 bases. The CDR3 reads CASAPDSISSGGELFF. Here the CDR3 DNA reads TGTGCCTCAGCGCCGGACAGCATCAGTAGTGGCGGGGAGCTGTTTTTT.

The chain combines TRBV6-5 with TRBJ2-7; a possible D gene is TRBD2 (6 bases). Germline loops: CDR1 MNHEY, CDR2 SVGAGI. The CDR3 is made up of 15 amino acids. Trimming removed 0 bases from V and 3 bases from J, with 12 bases in between. The CDR3 protein is CASSYSALAGYEQYF. CDR3 sequence (DNA): TGTGCCAGCAGTTACTCGGCACTAGCTGGCTACGAGCAGTACTTC.

V gene TRBV7-2 combines with J gene TRBJ2-6, with D possibly matching TRBD1 (6 bases). V gave up 8 bases and J gave up 2 bases, with 16 bases separating them. The CDR3 consists of 16 residues. Germline V gives CDR1 SGHTA, CDR2 FQGNSA. The CDR3 loop reads CASVTGLRAGANVLTF. The CDR3 DNA reads as TGTGCCAGCGTTACAGGGCTTCGCGCTGGGGCCAACGTCCTGACTTTC.

The V and J genes are TRBV5-4 and TRBJ2-1, with D perhaps matching TRBD1 (6 bases). Trimming removed 4 bases from V and 6 bases from J, with 8 bases in between. Germline V gene sequence: CDR1 SGHNT, CDR2 YYREEE (reference sequence). The CDR3 sequence is 12 residues long. CDR3 DNA: TGTGCCAGCAGCACACAGGGCAATGAGCAGTTCTTC. Protein sequence: CASSTQGNEQFF. Full variable domain (outside the CDR3, taken from reference TRBV5-4 and TRBJ2-1): ETGVTQSPTHLIKTRGQQVTLRCSSQSGHNTVSWYQQALGQGPQFIFQYYREEENGRGNFPPRFSGLQFPNYSSELNVNALELDDSALYLCASSTQGNEQFFGPGTRLTVL.

This chain joins TRBV24-1 and TRBJ2-2; tentative D call: TRBD1 (6 bases). V was shortened by 2 bases and J by 1 base, with 10 bases between the two germline ends. The CDR3 contains 16 residues. The germline V gene encodes CDR1 KGHDR and CDR2 SFDVKD. The CDR3 region has the DNA TGTGCCACCAGTGATTGGAAGACAGGGAACACCGGGGAGCTGTTTTTT. Protein product: CATSDWKTGNTGELFF.

The chain links TRBV30 to TRBJ2-5; possibly TRBD2 for D (6 bases). V lost 2 bases and J 4 bases, leaving 8 bases between the germline ends. The CDR3 extends over 12 amino acids. Germline assignment: CDR1 GTSNPN and CDR2 SVGIG (reference sequence). CDR3 sequence reads: CAWSLGGETQYF. CDR3 nucleotides: TGTGCCTGGAGTCTCGGGGGAGAGACCCAGTACTTC.

The V gene is TRBV4-1, the J gene TRBJ2-2, with D uncertain. The V end was cut by 3 bases, the J end by 6 bases, with 14 bases between. Germline V gene lookup returns CDR1 MGHRA and CDR2 YSYEKL. The CDR3 is 15 amino acids. The CDR3 DNA follows: TGCGCCAGCAGCCAGTCTCTAGTTGTTCCCGGGGAGCTGTTTTTT. It specifies CASSQSLVVPGELFF.

V usage is TRBV6-5 and J usage is TRBJ1-3, with D uncertain. Deletions cut 4 bases from V and 0 bases from J, with 10 bases between. Germline V gene data show CDR1 as MNHEY and CDR2 as SVGAGI. CDR3 length equals 15 residues. The CDR3 DNA sequence: TGTGCCAGCAGTTTTGGGGAGGGCTCTGGAAACACCATATATTTT. Translating gives CASSFGEGSGNTIYF.

The J gene is TRBJ1-2, the V gene TRBV12-3 or TRBV12-4, with D possibly TRBD1 on 5 matching bases. The CDR3 sequence is 13 residues long. Trimming cost V 2 bases and J 8 bases, with 12 bases left between them. The CDR3 is CASSLLRGSGYTF. The DNA for the CDR3 is TGTGCCAGCAGTTTACTAAGGGGATCCGGCTACACCTTC.

The chain couples TRBV7-2 to TRBJ2-1; 8 positions agree with TRBD1. Germline V gene lookup returns CDR1 SGHTA and CDR2 FQGNSA. CDR3 length: 15 residues. V trimming: 6 bases; J trimming: 1 base; junction bases outside the gene matches: 5. The CDR3 loop is CASRQGDESYNEQFF. The DNA for the CDR3 is TGTGCCAGCAGACAGGGGGACGAATCCTACAATGAGCAGTTCTTC.

The V call is TRBV7-2, the J call TRBJ1-2; 11 nucleotides agree with TRBD1. Trimming cost V 5 bases and J 6 bases; bases outside gene matches: 8. The CDR3 has 15 amino acids. Germline V gene sequence: CDR1 SGHTA, CDR2 FQGNSA. CDR3 coding DNA: TGTGCCAGCAGCCTAAGGACAGGGGGCGGGAATGGCTACACCTTC. Translation: CASSLRTGGGNGYTF.

This chain uses TRBV20-1 with TRBJ2-5, with a weak D call TRBD1 (5 bases). V lost 6 bases to trimming and J lost 0 bases, with 5 bases between them. The CDR3 is 11 amino acids. Germline V gene lookup returns CDR1 DFQATT and CDR2 SNEGSKA (reference sequence). The CDR3 is CSADNQETQYF. The CDR3 bases are TGCAGTGCGGACAACCAAGAGACCCAGTACTTC.

This chain links TRBV24-1 with TRBJ2-3; 14 bases align to TRBD2. V dropped 8 bases and J dropped 6; count of bases not matched to a gene: 6. The CDR3 is 15 amino acids. The germline V gene encodes CDR1 KGHDR and CDR2 SFDVKD. CDR3 residues: CATTGLAGGEDTQYF. The CDR3 nucleotides are TGTGCCACCACCGGACTAGCGGGGGGCGAGGATACGCAGTATTTT.

This clone was observed a handful of times. This chain connects TRBV9 to TRBJ2-2, with 8 nucleotides matching TRBD2. Germline values: CDR1 SGDLS, CDR2 YYNGEE. This CDR3 has 15 amino acids. V shed 5 bases, J shed 2 bases, and the junction held 5 bases outside the gene matches. Here the CDR3 reads CASRGLVPNTGELFF. In DNA, the CDR3 is TGTGCCAGCAGGGGACTAGTCCCAAACACCGGGGAGCTGTTTTTT.

The chain uses TRBV14 and TRBJ2-1; 7 positions match TRBD2. CDR1 and CDR2 from the germline V gene are SGHDN and FVKESK. The CDR3 has 15 amino acids. After removal of 4 bases from V and 5 bases from J, the junction contained 8 bases not matched to a gene. The CDR3 nucleotides read TGTGCCAGCAGCCTCTCTAGCGGACTACACAATGAGCAGTTCTTC. This encodes CASSLSSGLHNEQFF.

This clone was counted a few times. This chain links TRBV28 with TRBJ2-3; the D gene is possibly TRBD2 (5 bases). V lost 5 bases and J lost 6, with 27 bases in between. The CDR3 runs 18 residues. Germline assignment: CDR1 MDHEN and CDR2 SYDVKM. DNA for the CDR3: TGTGCCAGCAGTCCTATTGATTGGAGCGGAGACCTCCCCGATACGCAGTATTTT. It specifies CASSPIDWSGDLPDTQYF.

V is TRBV2 and J is TRBJ1-5; possibly TRBD1 for D (5 bases). The length of the CDR3 is 17 residues. V dropped 3 bases and J dropped 0 bases, with 15 bases sitting between them. Germline CDR1 SNHLY, CDR2 FYNNEI. CDR3 sequence reads: CASSETQGFYSNQPQHF. In DNA form, the CDR3 reads TGTGCCAGCAGTGAGACTCAGGGCTTTTATAGCAATCAGCCCCAGCATTTT. The variable domain in full, with the rest retrieved from reference TRBV2 and TRBJ1-5, is EPEVTQTPSHQVTQMGQEVILRCVPISNHLYFYWYRQILGQKVEFLVSFYNNEISEKSEIFDDQFSVERPDGSNFTLKIRSTKLEDSAMYFCASSETQGFYSNQPQHFGDGTRLSIL.

The rearrangement joins TRBV7-2 to TRBJ1-1; TRBD1 might be the D (5 bases). Trimming left V 4 bases short and J 7 bases short, with 13 bases between. CDR1 is SGHTA and CDR2 is FQGNSA in the germline V gene. This CDR3 is built from 13 residues. CDR3 loop: CASSSGSGFEAFF. The CDR3, as DNA: TGTGCCAGCAGCTCAGGGTCCGGGTTTGAAGCTTTCTTT. Together with reference TRBV7-2 and TRBJ1-1, the CDR3 gives the full variable domain: GAGVSQSPSNKVTEKGKDVELRCDPISGHTALYWYRQSLGQGLEFLIYFQGNSAPDKSGLPSDRFSAERTGGSVSTLTIQRTQQEDSAVYLCASSSGSGFEAFFGQGTRLTVV.

The rearrangement uses TRBV19 and TRBJ2-5, with D unclear. Germline CDR1 LNHDA, CDR2 SQIVND (reference sequence). Deletions cut 0 bases from V and 3 bases from J, with 8 bases between. CDR3 length: 14 residues. The CDR3: CASSIEGVKETQYF. In DNA, the CDR3 is TGTGCCAGTAGTATAGAGGGCGTAAAAGAGACCCAGTACTTC.